One and the same sample provided the 30 T cell receptor beta chains below, sequenced in a study of blood T cell repertoires in COVID-19. The data were produced by immunoSEQ multiplex PCR, yet TCRdb's version contains in-frame clones alone and is incomplete. The table lists tens of thousands of clones, approximately 86% of them singletons, with about 1.1% in the top ten. The source material was peripheral blood. The receptors stem from a middle-aged man with acute or convalescent COVID-19.

This clone has a single count. The chain has TRBV12-5 and TRBJ1-1, with a possible D match to TRBD1 (6 bases). Between the trimmed V and J ends, which lost 7 bases and 1 base, there was a span of 10 bases. The CDR3 spans 13 residues. The germline V gene encodes CDR1 LGHNT and CDR2 FRNRAP. CDR3 coding DNA: TGTGCTAGTGCCCTGACAGGGAACACTGAAGCTTTCTTT. Its translation: CASALTGNTEAFF.

Only one count was recorded for this clone. The genes are TRBV27 and TRBJ1-1, with D hard to call. The V end lost 4 bases, the J end lost 3 bases, and 12 bases lay between the germline ends. Germline CDR1 MNHEY, CDR2 SMNVEV (reference sequence). This CDR3 spans 14 amino acids. CDR3 nucleotides: TGTGCCAGCAGTTCCCCGGCCAGGTACACTGAAGCTTTCTTT. Translating it yields CASSSPARYTEAFF.

This chain joins TRBV7-9 and TRBJ1-1; no reliable D call. Germline V gene lookup returns CDR1 SEHNR and CDR2 FQNEAQ (reference sequence). Between the trimmed V and J ends, which lost 5 bases and 0 bases, there was a span of 7 bases. The CDR3 sequence is 13 residues long. This chain's CDR3 is CASSSTVNTEAFF. The CDR3 coding sequence is TGTGCCAGCAGCAGTACAGTGAACACTGAAGCTTTCTTT.

The chain is built from TRBV6-5 and TRBJ1-2, with 10 bases fitting TRBD1. J lost 8 bases, V lost 7 bases, and 4 bases had no gene match. This CDR3 comprises 12 residues. Per the germline V gene, CDR1 is MNHEY and CDR2 is SVGAGI. Here the CDR3 DNA reads TGTGCCAGCACCGGGACAGGGGTCGGCTACACCTTC. Protein: CASTGTGVGYTF.

CDR3 DNA sequence: TGTGCCAGCAGACAGACAGGGAGAGAGACCCAGTACTTC. Protein: CASRQTGRETQYF. This sequence joins TRBV27 and TRBJ2-5; 7 bases align to TRBD1. V lost 6 bases, J lost 4 bases, and 5 bases stayed unmatched. The CDR3 has 13 residues. From germline, CDR1 is MNHEY and CDR2 SMNVEV (reference sequence).

The V gene is TRBV25-1, the J gene TRBJ1-3; 7 positions agree with TRBD1. The CDR3 runs to 15 residues. The germline V gene has CDR1 MGHDK and CDR2 SYGVNS. V dropped 2 bases and J dropped 4; count of bases not matched to a gene: 5. The CDR3 region is CASSEPTGHGNTIYF. CDR3 in DNA: TGTGCCAGCAGTGAACCGACAGGGCACGGAAACACCATATATTTT.

The chain uses TRBV11-2 and TRBJ2-5; D is undetermined. V was trimmed by 8 bases and J by 2 bases, leaving 12 bases between them. Germline lookup yields CDR1 SGHAT and CDR2 FQNNGV. The CDR3 sequence is 13 residues long. The DNA for the CDR3 is TGTGCCAGCTCCCGGCAGAGGCAAGAGACCCAGTACTTC. Translating gives CASSRQRQETQYF.

The chain carries TRBV5-1 and TRBJ1-4; 7 bases are a match to TRBD1. Per the germline V gene, CDR1 is SGHRS and CDR2 is YFSETQ. This CDR3 is 13 amino acids long. The V segment lost 7 bases and the J segment 5 bases; nucleotides outside the gene matches: 5. CDR3 residues: CASRPTGNEKLFF. For the CDR3, the DNA is TGCGCCAGCCGCCCGACAGGGAATGAAAAACTGTTTTTT.

The chain recombines TRBV5-1 with TRBJ2-1, with D perhaps matching TRBD2 (5 bases). Germline-derived CDR1 and CDR2 are SGHRS and YFSETQ. Trimming cost V 0 bases and J 2 bases, with 15 bases left between them. The CDR3 loop spans 17 amino acids. The CDR3 DNA reads as TGCGCCAGCAGCTTGGGAGGTTTCGGGGTCACCTACAATGAGCAGTTCTTC. Translated, it gives CASSLGGFGVTYNEQFF.

The chain uses TRBV7-2 and TRBJ2-7; D is possibly TRBD2 (7 bases). The CDR3 extends over 16 amino acids. The germline gives CDR1 SGHTA, CDR2 FQGNSA. The ends were cut back, 5 bases at V and 2 bases at J, with 19 bases in the middle. CDR3 residues: CASSLPGGGLTYEQYF. For the CDR3, the DNA is TGTGCCAGCAGCCTTCCGGGCGGGGGCCTTACCTACGAGCAGTACTTC.

V is TRBV19 and J is TRBJ1-1; maybe TRBD1 (6 bases). Trimming cost V 2 bases and J 4 bases, with 8 bases left between them. This CDR3 comprises 13 residues. Germline CDR1 reads LNHDA; CDR2 reads SQIVND (reference sequence). The CDR3 loop is CASSILGGTEAFF. CDR3 nucleotide sequence: TGTGCCAGTAGTATATTAGGGGGCACTGAAGCTTTCTTT.

V is TRBV11-3 and J is TRBJ2-7, with no clear D. This CDR3 region has 14 residues. V was trimmed by 5 bases and J by 0 bases, leaving 11 bases between them. Germline V gives CDR1 SGHNT, CDR2 YENEEA. The CDR3 coding sequence is TGTGCCAGCAGCCGCTCCACAAGCTCCTACGAGCAGTACTTC. Protein product: CASSRSTSSYEQYF.

The chain carries TRBV5-1 and TRBJ2-5, with D possibly being TRBD2 (6 bases). The CDR3 has 15 residues. The germline V and J ends were trimmed by 3 bases and 2 bases, with 14 bases remaining between them. Germline-derived CDR1 and CDR2 are SGHRS and YFSETQ. CDR3 residues: CASSSAGRQQETQYF. The CDR3 coding sequence is TGCGCCAGCAGCTCCGCGGGACGGCAACAAGAGACCCAGTACTTC.

This clone was seen a single time. The chain is built from TRBV12-3 or TRBV12-4 and TRBJ2-5, with D maybe TRBD2 (6 bases). V dropped 5 bases and J dropped 1 base, with 8 bases sitting between them. The CDR3 has 13 residues. CDR3 nucleotide sequence: TGTGCCAGCAGTACCGGGAGCCAAGAGACCCAGTACTTC. Translated, it gives CASSTGSQETQYF.

The chain has TRBV11-2 and TRBJ1-3, with 7 nucleotides matching TRBD1. Germline V gene sequence: CDR1 SGHAT, CDR2 FQNNGV. V was pared by 7 bases and J by 6 bases, with 12 bases of the junction left unmatched. The CDR3 is made up of 15 amino acids. CDR3 loop: CASTKQGSYENTIYF. In DNA, the CDR3 is TGTGCCAGCACCAAACAGGGGAGTTATGAAAACACCATATATTTT.

The J gene is TRBJ1-1, the V gene TRBV12-5; TRBD1 matches at 7 bases. After removal of 0 bases from V and 5 bases from J, the junction contained 0 bases not matched to a gene. The CDR3 extends over 13 amino acids. CDR1 and CDR2 from the germline V gene are LGHNT and FRNRAP. Here the CDR3 DNA reads TGTGCTAGTGGTTTGGTACAGGGGACTGAAGCTTTCTTT. Its translation is CASGLVQGTEAFF.

V is TRBV25-1 and J is TRBJ1-4; D perhaps matches TRBD1 (5 bases). Germline assignment: CDR1 MGHDK and CDR2 SYGVNS. The CDR3 has 14 residues. With 3 bases removed from V and 3 bases from J, the gap between germline ends came to 8 bases. CDR3 in amino acids: CASSEWGANEKLFF. The CDR3, as DNA: TGTGCCAGCAGTGAGTGGGGGGCTAATGAAAAACTGTTTTTT.

The table lists this clone with a few counts. The chain has TRBV12-5 and TRBJ2-1; 7 nucleotides line up with TRBD1. The germline V gene encodes CDR1 LGHNT and CDR2 FRNRAP. There are 15 residues in the CDR3. V lost 11 bases to trimming and J lost 4 bases; unmatched junction nucleotides: 14. CDR3 sequence: CAGLEGDSYYNEQFF. The CDR3 nucleotides read TGTGCTGGCTTGGAAGGGGACAGTTATTACAATGAGCAGTTCTTC.

The rearrangement joins TRBV7-3 to TRBJ1-1; TRBD1 is a possible D gene (5 bases). Trimming took 6 bases from V and 4 from J, leaving 15 bases between them. CDR3 length: 14 residues. CDR1 is SGHTA, CDR2 FQGTGA, per germline. CDR3 loop: CASSSGSGVTEAFF. The CDR3 nucleotides read TGTGCCAGCAGTTCAGGGTCTGGTGTCACTGAAGCTTTCTTT.

The CDR3 is CATSPRGVGDTIYF. The CDR3 DNA reads as TGTGCCACCAGCCCCCGCGGGGTAGGAGACACCATATATTTT. The genes are TRBV15 and TRBJ1-3; no clear D. The CDR3 is 14 amino acids. Trimming cost V 5 bases and J 8 bases, with 16 bases left between them. Germline V gene sequence: CDR1 LNHNV, CDR2 YYDKDF (reference sequence).

The chain uses TRBV5-6 and TRBJ2-7; 9 bases are shared with TRBD2. CDR3 length: 14 residues. CDR1 is SGHDT and CDR2 is YYEEEE in the germline V gene. The V segment lost 4 bases and the J segment 5 bases; nucleotides outside the gene matches: 7. The CDR3 nucleotides are TGTGCCAGCAGCCGGGGACTAGCAGTGCACGAGCAGTACTTC. Encoded protein: CASSRGLAVHEQYF.

This sequence joins TRBV27 and TRBJ1-5; D remains unclear. V lost 1 base, J lost 7 bases, and 14 bases lay in between. CDR3 size: 15 residues. Germline CDR1 MNHEY, CDR2 SMNVEV (reference sequence). Here the CDR3 DNA reads TGTGCCAGCAGTTTATTTCCCCCGTTTCGGCAGCCCCAGCATTTT. Its protein product is CASSLFPPFRQPQHF.

V is TRBV28 and J is TRBJ2-7, with 10 bases aligning to TRBD2. CDR1 and CDR2 (germline): MDHEN, SYDVKM. The CDR3 contains 14 residues. V gave up 5 bases and J gave up 3 bases; unmatched junction bases: 4. The DNA for the CDR3 is TGTGCCAGCAGTGGGACTAGCGATCTCTACGAGCAGTACTTC. Protein: CASSGTSDLYEQYF.

The rearrangement joins TRBV11-2 to TRBJ2-1; 8 bases agree with TRBD2. The CDR3 has 14 amino acids. CDR1 is SGHAT, CDR2 FQNNGV, per germline. V trimming: 1 base; J trimming: 7 bases; junction bases outside the gene matches: 3. CDR3 in amino acids: CASSLALAGNEQFF. The CDR3 DNA follows: TGTGCCAGCAGCTTAGCCTTAGCGGGGAATGAGCAGTTCTTC.

The V and J genes are TRBV27 and TRBJ1-5; D gene uncertain. Trimming shortened V by 4 bases and J by 9 bases, and 13 bases separated the two germline ends. This CDR3 is built from 13 residues. Germline V gives CDR1 MNHEY, CDR2 SMNVEV (reference sequence). The CDR3 coding sequence is TGTGCCAGCAGTTCAACCAGAAACCTGCCCCAGCATTTT. It specifies CASSSTRNLPQHF.

V is TRBV4-1 and J is TRBJ1-2; the match to TRBD1 covers 10 bases. Germline V CDR1 and CDR2: MGHRA, YSYEKL. This CDR3 contains 15 residues. The V gene end was trimmed by 2 bases and the J gene end by 6 bases; junction bases not matched to a gene: 6. CDR3 region: CASSQWTGGPDGYTF. CDR3 DNA: TGCGCCAGCAGCCAATGGACAGGGGGGCCTGATGGCTACACCTTC.

The chain couples TRBV28 to TRBJ2-3, with D perhaps matching TRBD2 (5 bases). Per germline, CDR1 MDHEN and CDR2 SYDVKM. The CDR3 totals 17 residues. The V and J ends lost 2 bases and 1 base respectively, with 16 bases between them. The CDR3 DNA follows: TGTGCCAGCAGTTTACGGGGTGTGGGCATGGGCACAGATACGCAGTATTTT. Protein product: CASSLRGVGMGTDTQYF. Combining the CDR3 with reference TRBV28 and TRBJ2-3 gives the whole variable domain DVKVTQSSRYLVKRTGEKVFLECVQDMDHENMFWYRQDPGLGLRLIYFSYDVKMKEKGDIPEGYSVSREKKERFSLILESASTNQTSMYLCASSLRGVGMGTDTQYFGPGTRLTVL.

The CDR3 DNA reads as TGTGCCTGGAGTGCGGGGGGTACGACTCTTCTGTCGCCCCTCCACTTT. This translates into CAWSAGGTTLLSPLHF. This rearrangement joins TRBV30 to TRBJ1-6; perhaps TRBD1 as D (5 bases). This CDR3 region has 16 residues. Trimming left V 1 base short and J 13 bases short, with 23 bases between. Germline CDR1 is GTSNPN and CDR2 is SVGIG (reference sequence). Variable domain in full (rest from reference TRBV30 and TRBJ1-6): SQTIHQWPATLVQPVGSPLSLECTVEGTSNPNLYWYRQAAGRGLQLLFYSVGIGQISSEVPQNLSASRPQDRQFILSSKKLLLSDSGFYLCAWSAGGTTLLSPLHFGNGTRLTVT.

The chain joins TRBV6-5 to TRBJ1-1; D is perhaps TRBD1 (6 bases). Germline V lookup: CDR1 MNHEY, CDR2 SVGAGI. The CDR3 runs 13 residues. V was pared by 10 bases and J by 1 base, with 13 bases between. For the CDR3, the DNA is TGTGCCATCCGCTTACAGGGGAACACTGAAGCTTTCTTT. It specifies CAIRLQGNTEAFF.

The gene calls are TRBV2 and TRBJ2-1; TRBD2 matches 8 bases. The CDR3 contains 15 residues. V shed 6 bases and J 6 bases; nucleotides not matched to a gene: 10. The germline V gene encodes CDR1 SNHLY and CDR2 FYNNEI. Here the CDR3 DNA reads TGTGCCAGCAGCGCCCGGGGGGGAAGTAGCAATGAGCAGTTCTTC. Its translation: CASSARGGSSNEQFF.